This T cell receptor beta chain was retrieved from a study of Graves' ophthalmopathy and Graves' hyperthyroidism. Amplified TCR beta CDR3 regions were obtained using RNA transcripts as template. First-round RT-PCR with HTBI primers preceded a second-round multiplex PCR. Each CDR3 protein gets one entry after TCRdb re-called the multiplex PCR reads with MiXCR. Among some 1.1 million distinct CDR3 sequences listed, about 35% were seen once. The CDR3 spans 16 residues. The J segment lost 7 bases and the V segment lost 4 bases, leaving 10 bases of the junction unmatched. Germline CDR1 reads SGHVS; CDR2 reads FQNEAQ.

The clonotype comes from an adult man with Graves' hyperthyroidism. J is TRBJ1-4 and V is TRBV7-8; 9 positions agree with TRBD1. The sequencing sample was made of peripheral blood or thyroid tissue (not recorded which). CDR3 loop: CASSYGKTGGFEKLFF. Written as DNA, the CDR3 is TGTGCCAGCAGCTACGGGAAGACAGGGGGTTTTGAAAAACTGTTTTTT.